This T cell receptor beta chain originates from a study of T cell responses to AZD1222 COVID-19 vaccine. For the study at large: Pooling covered second doses at about 4 or about 12 weeks. Study-wide points: Increased Spike-specific TCR breadth and depth were observed after two AZD1222 doses. In a largely white British group with more females than males, clonal diversity was possibly underestimated.

Profiling relied on immunoSEQ multiplex PCR, and the TCRdb table lists in-frame clones only, not all of them. Of about 96,000 clones detected, around 89% appear once; the ten largest clones hold 1.5% to 2%. V trimming: 4 bases; J trimming: 0 bases; junction bases outside the gene matches: 15. From germline, CDR1 is ENHRY and CDR2 SYGVKD. The length of the CDR3 is 19 residues. A word on this clone: What it binds is unknown.

This receptor was obtained from an adult in good health. The rearrangement links TRBV10-3 to TRBJ1-3; 7 bases are shared with TRBD1. This material consisted of peripheral blood, taken on day 0 of AZD1222 vaccination. CDR3 bases: TGTGCCATCAGTGGTGACAGGGATATATCTCCTACCTCTGGAAACACCATATATTTT. Encoded protein: CAISGDRDISPTSGNTIYF.